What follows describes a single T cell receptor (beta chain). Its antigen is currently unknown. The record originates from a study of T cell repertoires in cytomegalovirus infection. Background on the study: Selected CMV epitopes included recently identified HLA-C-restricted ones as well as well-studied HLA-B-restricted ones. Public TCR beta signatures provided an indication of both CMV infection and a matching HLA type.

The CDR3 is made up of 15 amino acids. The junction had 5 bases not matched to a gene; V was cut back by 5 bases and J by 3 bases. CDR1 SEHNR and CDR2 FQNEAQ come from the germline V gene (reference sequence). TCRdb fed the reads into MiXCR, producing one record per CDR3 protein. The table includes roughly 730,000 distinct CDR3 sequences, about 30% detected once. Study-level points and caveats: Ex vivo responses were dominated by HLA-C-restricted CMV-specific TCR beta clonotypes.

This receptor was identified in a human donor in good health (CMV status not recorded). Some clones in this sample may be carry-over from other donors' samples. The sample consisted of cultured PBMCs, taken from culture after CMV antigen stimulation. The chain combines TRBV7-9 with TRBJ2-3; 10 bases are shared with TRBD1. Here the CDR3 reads CASSGTGVVTDTQYF. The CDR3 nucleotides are TGTGCCAGCAGCGGGACAGGGGTAGTGACAGATACGCAGTATTTT.